Here is one T cell receptor (beta chain) with its context. This clonotype was seen ten or more times. The antigen it recognizes is unknown. It has no much larger one-base neighbor in the sample; base qualities were not kept. Germline trimming: 5 bases from V, 2 bases from J; junction bases outside gene matches: 22. CDR1 and CDR2 are read off the germline V gene (reference sequence) as LNHDA and SQIVND. The CDR3 measures 20 amino acids from cysteine to phenylalanine. This entry keeps only the CDR3 DNA: 60 bases, framed from base 1. This sample is drawn from a study of T cells in Graves' hyperthyroidism and ophthalmopathy (dated by TCRdb to the late 2010s). Regarding the research as a whole: Peripheral blood samples were taken at initial diagnosis, before any treatment was given. TCR V-J signatures able to tell the groups apart were searched for in a discovery cohort of approximately 95 patients, of whom 40 to 45 had Graves' ophthalmopathy and 57 had stable Graves' hyperthyroidism. Whether ophthalmopathy could be predicted prospectively was tested in an independent validation cohort made up of 18 to 20 hyperthyroidism patients plus 17 patients who later progressed to ophthalmopathy. The 95 to 100 discovery patients were randomly divided into training and test sets at a 7:3 ratio. In roughly six Graves' hyperthyroidism patients, the study also compared T-cell repertoires from thyroid tissue with T-cell repertoires from blood. Once sampling was done, hyperthyroidism patients were given methimazole at a starting dose of 30 mg daily, whereas ophthalmopathy patients were given high-dose intravenous methylprednisolone. The paper reports TCR Vbeta CDR3 sequencing of about 140 peripheral blood samples: some 44 ophthalmopathy, some 80 hyperthyroidism and approximately 17 progressor patients. Overall results and qualifications from the work: In validation, the model predicted progression to ophthalmopathy a median of 6.5 months before onset, with roughly 68% sensitivity and roughly 77% specificity. Ophthalmopathy was separated from stable hyperthyroidism by a 13 V-J signature model, with roughly 88% sensitivity and about 81% specificity obtained in cross-validation and 80%/75% obtained in testing. Sample size was not statistically predetermined, and blinding of investigators to group allocation was not performed. Most expanded thyroid clonotypes (frequency above 0.001) were also detected in blood, a finding suggesting that blood repertoires may reflect thyroid immune responses.

Graves' hyperthyroidism was defined as stable when no progression to ophthalmopathy occurred over 18 months of follow-up. The hyperthyroidism patients were between 18 and 65 years old and newly diagnosed, with a disease duration of less than 2 months. The study excluded patients with uncontrolled infections, other autoimmune diseases, pregnancy or lactation. Clinical symptoms, serum thyroxine and TRAb, thyroid ultrasound, and orbital computed tomography formed the basis for the diagnoses. Ficoll-Paque density gradient centrifugation was used to isolate PBMCs from 10 ml of fresh peripheral blood. Total RNA was extracted using Trizol reagent, and RNA quality was assessed on an Agilent 2100 Bioanalyzer. The TCR beta CDR3 regions were amplified from RNA transcripts. The first round of RT-PCR for the TCR CDR3 was performed with the HTBI primer set and the Qiagen OneStep RT-PCR kit. The libraries were constructed in a second round of multiplex PCR and then size-selected and purified. Paired-end sequencing of the libraries was performed with 100 bp reads on an Illumina HiSeq2000. Processing in the source paper ran as follows. Raw data were processed with SOAPnuke, discarding reads with adapters, uncalled bases, mean Phred below 15, or no exact constant-primer or identifier match. High-quality paired reads were merged using COPE v1.2.5, and each unique nucleotide sequence was defined as a clonotype. MiTCR v1.1 was used to align the clonotypes against IMGT TRBV, TRBD and TRBJ reference segments. Only V-J combinations with frequency above 0.0001, covering about 99% of repertoires, were analysed. A TCS score was defined as the ratio of F50 (clonal expansion) to E x V (chaos), with BLOSUM62-based TCRdist applied between CDR3 peptides within each V-J. Welch's t-statistics and random forest reduced 500 to 550 V-J features to some 14, which were used in a naive Bayes classifier (R e1071). The raw public reads went through TCRdb reprocessing: fastp at Q25, MiXCR clone calling, in-frame beta chains kept. Identical CDR3 proteins give one entry, which carries the most common genes and DNA. These V and J calls originate from TCRdb's pipeline instead of the authors' own analysis. In all, the sample holds 400,000 to 600,000 distinct CDR3 sequences, and about a fifth of those were seen once. More than 25% of the sample is taken by the ten largest.

The sequenced sample was blood. The source is a man aged 18 to 30 with Graves' hyperthyroidism. The chain uses TRBV19 and TRBJ1-1; TRBD1 fits 8 bases in the junction. This receptor has the CDR3 CASSSSDPKTGAKLNTEAFF. Here is the DNA: TGTGCCAGTAGTTCTTCTGACCCGAAGACAGGGGCGAAACTAAACACTGAAGCTTTCTTT.